The 9 T cell receptor beta chains below come from one sample, sequenced in a study of PD-1 blockade in classical Hodgkin lymphoma. Method: immunoSEQ multiplex PCR; TCRdb's copy keeps in-frame clones and lacks some. This table holds approximately 89,000 clones, 65% to 85% found once. With no exception, relapse followed autologous stem cell transplantation in all patients, and brentuximab vedotin exposure varied. The material sequenced was peripheral blood mononuclear cells (PBMCs), taken at baseline. These TCRs come from a human donor with classical Hodgkin lymphoma.

CDR3 sequence: CASSVTENTEAFF. As DNA, the CDR3 is TGTGCCAGCAGTGTGACAGAAAACACTGAAGCTTTCTTT. The gene calls are TRBV6-1 and TRBJ1-1; D perhaps matches TRBD1 (5 bases). This CDR3 has 13 residues. Germline loops: CDR1 MNHNS, CDR2 SASEGT. V lost 4 bases and J lost 2, with 8 bases in between.

The rearrangement uses TRBV27 and TRBJ2-5, with unresolved D. Trimming took off 0 bases at V and 5 bases at J, with 10 bases between the two ends. The CDR3 loop spans 14 amino acids. The germline V gene encodes CDR1 MNHEY and CDR2 SMNVEV (reference sequence). CDR3 protein: CASSLSSGRETQYF. In nucleotides, the CDR3 is TGTGCCAGCAGTTTATCTAGTGGACGGGAGACCCAGTACTTC.

The chain employs TRBV13 and TRBJ2-5, with a tentative D call TRBD2 (6 bases). Per germline, CDR1 PRHDT and CDR2 FYEKMQ (reference sequence). V shed 5 bases and J shed 0 bases, with 10 bases lying between them. This CDR3 is built from 14 residues. The CDR3 DNA sequence: TGTGCCAGCAGCGCCTGGACTAACCAAGAGACCCAGTACTTC. Its protein product is CASSAWTNQETQYF. Variable domain in full (rest from reference TRBV13 and TRBJ2-5): AAGVIQSPRHLIKEKRETATLKCYPIPRHDTVYWYQQGPGQDPQFLISFYEKMQSDKGSIPDRFSAQQFSDYHSELNMSSLELGDSALYFCASSAWTNQETQYFGPGTRLLVL.

The chain combines TRBV10-3 with TRBJ1-1; D ambiguous. Germline V gene lookup returns CDR1 ENHRY and CDR2 SYGVKD. CDR3 length: 12 amino acids. The V and J ends lost 5 bases and 1 base respectively, with 5 bases between them. The chain's CDR3 is CAISPANTEAFF. The CDR3 DNA sequence: TGTGCCATCAGTCCCGCGAACACTGAAGCTTTCTTT.

The chain joins TRBV5-6 to TRBJ1-2; no clear D gene. The CDR3 has 13 residues. V lost 6 bases to trimming and J lost 1 base, with 10 bases between them. Germline CDR1 and CDR2: SGHDT and YYEEEE. The CDR3 spells CASTPGINYGYTF. The CDR3 nucleotides are TGTGCCAGCACTCCAGGCATTAACTATGGCTACACCTTC.

V and J are TRBV9 and TRBJ2-3; perhaps TRBD1 as D (5 bases). Germline-derived CDR1 and CDR2 are SGDLS and YYNGEE. The CDR3 is 16 amino acids. Between the trimmed V and J ends, which lost 0 bases and 2 bases, there was a span of 13 bases. The CDR3 is CASSVGQDTTTDTQYF. The CDR3, as DNA: TGTGCCAGCAGCGTAGGGCAGGACACAACCACAGATACGCAGTATTTT.

The chain recombines TRBV19 with TRBJ2-1; 13 bases fit TRBD2. CDR1 is LNHDA and CDR2 is SQIVND in the germline V gene (reference sequence). Trimming cost V 8 bases and J 3 bases; bases outside gene matches: 7. CDR3 length: 16 residues. CDR3 sequence: CASDTSGRAGYNEQFF. DNA for the CDR3: TGTGCCAGTGATACTAGCGGGAGGGCGGGCTACAATGAGCAGTTCTTC.

The V call is TRBV4-1, the J call TRBJ1-6; 7 bases fit TRBD1. The CDR3 totals 17 residues. V was pared by 6 bases and J by 7 bases, with 15 bases of the junction left unmatched. Looked up from germline, CDR1 is MGHRA and CDR2 is YSYEKL. The CDR3 sequence is CASRALTGTVFNSPLHF. Written as DNA, the CDR3 is TGCGCCAGCAGAGCTTTGACAGGGACGGTATTCAATTCACCCCTCCACTTT.

This clone showed up just once. The chain employs TRBV5-1 and TRBJ2-5; maybe TRBD2 (5 bases). This CDR3 comprises 14 residues. The V gene's germline CDR1 is SGHRS and CDR2 YFSETQ. Trimming pared 3 bases from V and 0 bases from J, leaving 9 bases between. CDR3 amino acids: CASSSSGNQETQYF. The CDR3 DNA reads TGCGCCAGCAGCTCGAGCGGTAACCAAGAGACCCAGTACTTC.